This T cell receptor (beta chain) was sequenced for a study of T cells in Graves' hyperthyroidism and ophthalmopathy. This clonotype was recorded many times. The CDR3 consists of 16 residues. V lost 6 bases to trimming and J lost 2 bases, with 17 bases between them. The investigators amplified TCR beta CDR3 regions from RNA transcripts. The HTBI primer set drove a first-round RT-PCR of the TCR CDR3. A single record per CDR3 protein comes from TCRdb applying MiXCR to the multiplex PCR reads. This sample yields under 350,000 distinct CDR3 sequences, of which about a sixth are seen a single time; approximately 60% belongs to the top ten.

This chain connects TRBV12-3 or TRBV12-4 to TRBJ2-1; D is possibly TRBD1 (5 bases). This receptor was obtained from a woman aged 55-69 years with Graves' ophthalmopathy. The sample was blood. The CDR3 sequence is CASRLTGAGTYNEQFF. The DNA for the CDR3 is TGTGCCAGCAGGCTTACTGGGGCAGGGACCTACAATGAGCAGTTCTTC.